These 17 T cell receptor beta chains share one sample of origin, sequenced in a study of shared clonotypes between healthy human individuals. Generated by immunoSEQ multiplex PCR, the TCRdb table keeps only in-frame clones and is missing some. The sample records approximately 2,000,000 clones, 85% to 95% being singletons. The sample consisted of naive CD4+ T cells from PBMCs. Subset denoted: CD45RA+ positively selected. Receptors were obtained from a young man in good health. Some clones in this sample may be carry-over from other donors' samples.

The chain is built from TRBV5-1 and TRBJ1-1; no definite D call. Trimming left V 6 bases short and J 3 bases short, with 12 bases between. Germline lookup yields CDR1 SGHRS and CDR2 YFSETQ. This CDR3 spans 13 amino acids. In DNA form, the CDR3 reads TGCGCCAGCATGGTCAGCCCAGACACTGAAGCTTTCTTT. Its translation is CASMVSPDTEAFF.

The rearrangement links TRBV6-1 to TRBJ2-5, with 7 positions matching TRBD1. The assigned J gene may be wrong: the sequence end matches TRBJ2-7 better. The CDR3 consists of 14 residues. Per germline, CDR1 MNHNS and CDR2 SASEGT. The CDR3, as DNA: TGTGCCAGCAGTGACCTGGGACAGTCCTACGAGCAGTACTTC. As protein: CASSDLGQSYEQYF.

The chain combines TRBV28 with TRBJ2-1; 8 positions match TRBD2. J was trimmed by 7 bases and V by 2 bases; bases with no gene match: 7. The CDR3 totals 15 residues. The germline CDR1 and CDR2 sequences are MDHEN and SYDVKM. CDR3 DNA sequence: TGTGCCAGCAGTTTAATTGCGGGAGGAAAAAATGAGCAGTTCTTC. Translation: CASSLIAGGKNEQFF.

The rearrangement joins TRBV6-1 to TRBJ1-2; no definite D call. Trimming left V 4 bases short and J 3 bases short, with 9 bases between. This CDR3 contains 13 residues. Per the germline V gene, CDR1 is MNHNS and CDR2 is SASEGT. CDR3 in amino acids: CASSAKADYGYTF. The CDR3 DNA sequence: TGTGCCAGCAGTGCTAAGGCAGACTATGGCTACACCTTC.

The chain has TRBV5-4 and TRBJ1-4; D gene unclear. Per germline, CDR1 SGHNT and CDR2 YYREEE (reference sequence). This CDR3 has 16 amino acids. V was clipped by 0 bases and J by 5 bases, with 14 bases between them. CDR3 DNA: TGTGCCAGCAGCTTGGTCCCCCATGGGGTGAATGAAAAACTGTTTTTT. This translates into CASSLVPHGVNEKLFF.

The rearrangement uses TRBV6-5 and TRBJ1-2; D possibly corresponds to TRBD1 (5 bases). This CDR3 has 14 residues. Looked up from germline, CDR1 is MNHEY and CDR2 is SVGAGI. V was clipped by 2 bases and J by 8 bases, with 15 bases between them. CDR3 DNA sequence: TGTGCCAGCAGTTACCTCCGTAGGGAGGGGGGCTACACCTTC. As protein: CASSYLRREGGYTF.

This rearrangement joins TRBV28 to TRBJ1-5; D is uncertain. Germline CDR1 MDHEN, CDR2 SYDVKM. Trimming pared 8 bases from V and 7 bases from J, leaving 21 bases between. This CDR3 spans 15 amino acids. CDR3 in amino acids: CASAMHTGVGQPQHF. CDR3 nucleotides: TGTGCCAGCGCCATGCATACCGGGGTGGGACAGCCCCAGCATTTT.

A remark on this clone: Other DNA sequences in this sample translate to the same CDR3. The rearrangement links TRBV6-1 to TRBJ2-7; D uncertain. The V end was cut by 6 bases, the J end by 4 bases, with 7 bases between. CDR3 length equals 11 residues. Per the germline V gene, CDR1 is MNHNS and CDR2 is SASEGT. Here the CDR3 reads CASSPRYEQYF. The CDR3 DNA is TGTGCCAGCAGCCCACGTTACGAGCAGTACTTC.

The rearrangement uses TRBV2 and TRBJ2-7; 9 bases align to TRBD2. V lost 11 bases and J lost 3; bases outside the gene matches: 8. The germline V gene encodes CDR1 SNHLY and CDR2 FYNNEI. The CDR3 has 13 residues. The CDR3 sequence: CAAGGSGSYEQYF. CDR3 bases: TGTGCCGCGGGCGGTAGCGGGAGCTACGAGCAGTACTTC.

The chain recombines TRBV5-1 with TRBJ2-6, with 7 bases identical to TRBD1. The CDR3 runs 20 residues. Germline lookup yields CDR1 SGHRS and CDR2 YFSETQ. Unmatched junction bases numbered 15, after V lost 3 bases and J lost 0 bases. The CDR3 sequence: CASSSYSPGQSFSGANVLTF. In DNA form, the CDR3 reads TGCGCCAGCAGCTCATACAGCCCGGGACAGTCCTTCTCTGGGGCCAACGTCCTGACTTTC.

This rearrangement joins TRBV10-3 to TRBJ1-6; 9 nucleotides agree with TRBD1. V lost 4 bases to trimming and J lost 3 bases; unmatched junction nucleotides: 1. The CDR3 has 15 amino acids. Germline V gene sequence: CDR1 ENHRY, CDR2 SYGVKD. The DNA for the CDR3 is TGTGCCATCAGTGGGGACAGGGACTATAATTCACCCCTCCACTTT. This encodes CAISGDRDYNSPLHF.

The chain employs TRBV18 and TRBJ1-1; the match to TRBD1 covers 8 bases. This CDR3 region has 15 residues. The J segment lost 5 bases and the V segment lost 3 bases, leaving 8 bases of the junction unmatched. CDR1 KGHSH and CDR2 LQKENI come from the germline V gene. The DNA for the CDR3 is TGTGCCAGCTCACCCGAGACAGGGGTCAGGACTGAAGCTTTCTTT. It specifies CASSPETGVRTEAFF.

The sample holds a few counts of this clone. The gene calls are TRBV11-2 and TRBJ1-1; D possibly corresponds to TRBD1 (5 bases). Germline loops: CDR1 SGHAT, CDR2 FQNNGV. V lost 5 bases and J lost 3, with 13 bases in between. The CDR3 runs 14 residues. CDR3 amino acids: CASSTSQGDTEAFF. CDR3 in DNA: TGTGCCAGCAGCACATCTCAGGGAGACACTGAAGCTTTCTTT. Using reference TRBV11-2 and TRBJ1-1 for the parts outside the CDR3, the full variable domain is EAGVAQSPRYKIIEKRQSVAFWCNPISGHATLYWYQQILGQGPKLLIQFQNNGVVDDSQLPKDRFSAERLKGVDSTLKIQPAKLEDSAVYLCASSTSQGDTEAFFGQGTRLTVV.

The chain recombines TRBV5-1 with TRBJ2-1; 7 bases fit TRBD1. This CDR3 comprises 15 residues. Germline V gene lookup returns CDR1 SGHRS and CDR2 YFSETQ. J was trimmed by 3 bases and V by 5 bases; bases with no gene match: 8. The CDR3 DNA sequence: TGCGCCAGCAGTCCCAGGGGGATCAACTACAATGAGCAGTTCTTC. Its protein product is CASSPRGINYNEQFF.

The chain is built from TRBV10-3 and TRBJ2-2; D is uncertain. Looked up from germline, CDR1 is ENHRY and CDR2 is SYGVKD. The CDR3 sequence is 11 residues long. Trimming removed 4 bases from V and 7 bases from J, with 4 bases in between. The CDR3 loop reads CAISAIGELFF. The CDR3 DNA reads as TGTGCCATCAGTGCTATCGGGGAGCTGTTTTTT.

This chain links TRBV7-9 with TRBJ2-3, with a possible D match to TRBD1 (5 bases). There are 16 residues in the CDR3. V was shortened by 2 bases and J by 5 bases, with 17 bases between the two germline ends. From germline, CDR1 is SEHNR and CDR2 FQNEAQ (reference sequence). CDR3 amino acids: CASSLKYGRGGDTQYF. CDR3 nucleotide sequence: TGTGCCAGCAGCTTAAAATACGGTAGGGGTGGAGATACGCAGTATTTT.

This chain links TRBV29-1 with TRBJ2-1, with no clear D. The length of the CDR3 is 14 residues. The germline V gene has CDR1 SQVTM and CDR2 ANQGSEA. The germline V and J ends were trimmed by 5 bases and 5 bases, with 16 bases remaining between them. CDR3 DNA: TGCAGCGTTTTCAAAGGGCTTCACGACAATGAGCAGTTCTTC. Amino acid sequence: CSVFKGLHDNEQFF.